Following are 8 T cell receptor beta chains from one sample sequenced in a study of early T cells in non-severe SARS-CoV-2 infection. TCRdb re-analysed the 5' RACE reads in MiXCR, keeping a single row per CDR3 protein. The sample holds some 91,000 distinct CDR3 sequences; approximately 10% are singletons and the top ten take 4.7%. The sequenced sample was whole blood, obtained at baseline. The receptors stem from an adult who was a healthcare worker with PCR-confirmed SARS-CoV-2 infection or an uninfected control (not recorded which).

This clonotype has ten or more counts. J is TRBJ1-1 and V is TRBV7-2; TRBD1 agrees at 8 bases. Germline lookup yields CDR1 SGHTA and CDR2 FQGNSA. The CDR3 loop spans 13 amino acids. Unmatched junction bases numbered 6, after V lost 6 bases and J lost 6 bases. The CDR3 sequence is CASRVNRGAEAFF. In DNA, the CDR3 is TGTGCCAGCAGGGTAAACAGGGGGGCTGAAGCTTTCTTT.

The CDR3 coding sequence is TGTGCCAGCAGCCCTAGCACGCAGGGCGGGTCCGGGGAGCTGTTTTTT. It translates to CASSPSTQGGSGELFF. The V call is TRBV11-2, the J call TRBJ2-2; D may be TRBD1 or TRBD2 (5 bases each). V was trimmed by 5 bases and J by 6 bases, leaving 19 bases between them. The CDR3 contains 16 residues. Germline assignment: CDR1 SGHAT and CDR2 FQNNGV. Complete variable domain (other parts from reference TRBV11-2 and TRBJ2-2): EAGVAQSPRYKIIEKRQSVAFWCNPISGHATLYWYQQILGQGPKLLIQFQNNGVVDDSQLPKDRFSAERLKGVDSTLKIQPAKLEDSAVYLCASSPSTQGGSGELFFGEGSRLTVL.

In nucleotides, the CDR3 is TGTGCCAGCAGCTTACGGACTAGCGGGAGCCCACAGTTCTTC. Amino acid sequence: CASSLRTSGSPQFF. The chain has TRBV11-3 and TRBJ2-1, with TRBD2 matching over 13 bases. Germline CDR1 reads SGHNT; CDR2 reads YENEEA. The CDR3 is 14 amino acids. V gave up 2 bases and J gave up 13 bases; unmatched junction bases: 5.

With respect to this clonotype: This may arise from a read error, as a much more abundant clone is one base away. V gene TRBV12-3 or TRBV12-4 combines with J gene TRBJ1-2; D gene uncertain. CDR3 length: 13 residues. CDR3 nucleotides: TGTGCCAGCAGTCCGGGCCCTGACTATGGCCACACCTTC. It is translated as CASSPGPDYGHTF.

The chain joins TRBV4-1 to TRBJ2-7; D may be TRBD2 (6 bases). CDR3 size: 12 residues. Germline CDR1 and CDR2: MGHRA and YSYEKL. The germline V and J ends were trimmed by 4 bases and 6 bases, with 10 bases remaining between them. As DNA, the CDR3 is TGCGCCAGCAGCCCCTTGGGGGGCGAGCAGTACTTC. Encoded protein: CASSPLGGEQYF.

V gene TRBV11-2 combines with J gene TRBJ2-7; D might be TRBD2 (5 bases). With 6 bases removed from V and 4 bases from J, the gap between germline ends came to 19 bases. This CDR3 comprises 15 residues. Germline CDR1 and CDR2: SGHAT and FQNNGV. The CDR3 nucleotides are TGTGCCAGCAGTCAAGAGGGCAGGAAATATTACGAGCAGTACTTC. It yields the protein CASSQEGRKYYEQYF.

In this sample, this clonotype turned up a few times. V usage is TRBV29-1 and J usage is TRBJ2-2, with 7 bases lining up with TRBD1. This CDR3 has 14 residues. V dropped 6 bases and J dropped 7; count of bases not matched to a gene: 11. Germline values: CDR1 SQVTM, CDR2 ANQGSEA. CDR3 bases: TGCAGCGTGGCCAGGGGGACCCCAGGCGGGGAGCTGTTTTTT. This gives the protein CSVARGTPGGELFF.

The chain has TRBV21-1 and TRBJ1-1; TRBD1, the table's D call, lacks a check against the DNA. TRBV21-1 is annotated as a pseudogene. This CDR3 spans 15 amino acids. The CDR3 sequence: CASSHPTVIKTEAFF. Here the CDR3 DNA reads TGTGCCAGCAGCCATCCGACAGTTATAAAGACTGAAGCTTTCTTT.